This T cell receptor (beta chain) derives from a study of CD8 T cells in Susac syndrome. CD8+ and CD4+ T cells circulating in blood were sequenced for TCR beta. Concerning this clonotype: Its specificity is unknown.

An input of roughly 0.5 to 1 ug of RNA was subjected to reverse transcription using random hexamers. Multiplex immunoSEQ PCR targeted 54 Vbeta and 13 Jbeta TCR beta segments. TCRdb re-called the immunoSEQ multiplex PCR reads with MiXCR, one entry per CDR3 protein. This sample has more than 75,000 distinct CDR3 sequences, with 90% to 95% found just once. The CDR3 consists of 13 residues. V was trimmed by 7 bases and J by 1 base, leaving 13 bases between them. In germline, CDR1 is SQVTM, CDR2 ANQGSEA. Whole-study findings and limits: The study recognized that its TCR sequencing and HLA analysis covered a relatively small number of individuals.

The receptor's source is a human donor in good health. Sequenced material: CD8+ T cells from PBMCs. The chain couples TRBV29-1 to TRBJ1-1; no definite D call. CDR3 residues: CSGYPGRNTEAFF. CDR3 DNA sequence: TGCAGCGGATACCCCGGAAGGAACACTGAAGCTTTCTTT. Looking up the rest from reference TRBV29-1 and TRBJ1-1 gives the full variable domain: SAVISQKPSRDICQRGTSLTIQCQVDSQVTMMFWYRQQPGQSLTLIATANQGSEATYESGFVIDKFPISRPNLTFSTLTVSNMSPEDSSIYLCSGYPGRNTEAFFGQGTRLTVV.